This T cell receptor beta chain was sequenced during a study of a mutant IDH1 vaccine in newly diagnosed glioma. Study-wide background: Patients' prior therapy spanned radiotherapy, temozolomide, or both; most underwent both.

A remark on this clone: The antigen is not known.

Time point here: week 23, last vaccination. Vaccine doses each comprised 300 ug of mutant IDH1 20-mer peptide, with topical imiquimod. Each donor presented with a new WHO grade 3 or 4 astrocytoma that tested IDH1-mutant and showed ATRX loss. Assay: immunoSEQ multiplex PCR; the TCRdb copy retains only in-frame clones and omits some. The data contain 35,000 to 50,000 clones, roughly 83% of them singletons. Trimming removed 4 bases at V and 3 bases at J, with 7 bases between. The CDR3 covers 13 residues. Per the germline V gene, CDR1 is LNHDA and CDR2 is SQIVND (reference sequence). Study-wide results and caveats: Pseudoprogression apparently tracked independently of changes in top peripheral T cell clonotypes.

The sample in question was PBMCs, obtained from a glioma patient whose treatment included an IDH1 peptide vaccine. The TCR sequence derives from a woman aged 18-29 years with glioma. Some clones in this sample may be carry-over from other donors' samples. The chain couples TRBV19 to TRBJ2-1; the D is unclear. CDR3 sequence: CASSRAFYNEQFF. DNA for the CDR3: TGTGCCAGTAGTAGGGCTTTCTACAATGAGCAGTTCTTC.